Described below is a single TCR beta chain sequence and its context. The germline V gene encodes CDR1 SGHNT and CDR2 YYREEE (reference sequence). This CDR3 contains 14 residues. Trimming shortened V by 0 bases and J by 7 bases, and 12 bases separated the two germline ends. The sample is drawn from a study of T cell repertoires in cytomegalovirus infection. A single record per CDR3 protein comes from TCRdb applying MiXCR to the reads. This repertoire shows fewer than 400,000 distinct CDR3 sequences, roughly 18% found once; its top ten account for around 9.3%. The rearrangement joins TRBV5-4 to TRBJ2-3, with D hard to call. The clonotype originates from a human donor in good health (CMV status not recorded). Some clones in this sample may be carry-over from other donors' samples. Sequenced material: PBMCs. CDR3 sequence reads: CASSLEPPSYTQYF. As DNA, the CDR3 is TGTGCCAGCAGCTTGGAGCCCCCGAGCTATACGCAGTATTTT.